One T cell receptor (beta chain) is described in this entry. What it recognizes is unknown. Distinct nucleotide sequences in the sample also encode this CDR3. PCR used 60 Vbeta primers and 13 Jbeta primers. Produced via immunoSEQ multiplex PCR; TCRdb's table is partial and in-frame only. Among over 150,000 clones listed, 75% were seen once. Trimming stripped 4 bases from V and 2 bases from J, with 17 bases between. This CDR3 has 16 amino acids. CDR1 is SGHNT and CDR2 is YYREEE in the germline V gene (reference sequence). These data belong to a study of cytomegalovirus exposure and HLA in healthy donors. Study-wide results and caveats: Accounts indicate the classifier identified cytomegalovirus status with strong specificity and sensitivity.

The receptor was derived from a man younger than 30 in good health and CMV-seronegative. The J gene is TRBJ2-3, the V gene TRBV5-4; D remains ambiguous. The specimen was PBMCs. CDR3 sequence: CASSPKASANTDTQYF. Written as DNA, the CDR3 is TGTGCCAGCAGCCCTAAGGCCAGCGCAAACACAGATACGCAGTATTTT. The full variable domain, completed using reference TRBV5-4 and TRBJ2-3, is ETGVTQSPTHLIKTRGQQVTLRCSSQSGHNTVSWYQQALGQGPQFIFQYYREEENGRGNFPPRFSGLQFPNYSSELNVNALELDDSALYLCASSPKASANTDTQYFGPGTRLTVL.